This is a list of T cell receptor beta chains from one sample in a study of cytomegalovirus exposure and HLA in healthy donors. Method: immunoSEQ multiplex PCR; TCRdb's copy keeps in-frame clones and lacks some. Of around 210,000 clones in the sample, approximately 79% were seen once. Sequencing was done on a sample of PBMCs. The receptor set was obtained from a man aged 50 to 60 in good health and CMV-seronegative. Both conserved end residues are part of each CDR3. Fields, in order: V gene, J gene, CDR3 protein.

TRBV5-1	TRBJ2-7	CASRQTGTSGPYEQYF
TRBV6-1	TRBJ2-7	CASSEPARTLAEQYF
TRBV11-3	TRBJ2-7	CASSRDGQTYEQYF
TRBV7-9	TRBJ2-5	CASSFPLGTSEHQETQYF
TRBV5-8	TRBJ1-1	CAIPQGNTEAFF
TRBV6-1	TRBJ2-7	CASRPSGSVDEQYF
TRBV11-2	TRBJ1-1	CASSSGGGGVNTEAFF
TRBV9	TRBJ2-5	CASSSGGVETQYF
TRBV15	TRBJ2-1	CATSRPGTSGKNEQFF
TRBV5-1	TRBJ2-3	CASSSRTSGSTDTQYF
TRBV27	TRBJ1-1	CASSTGFTEAFF
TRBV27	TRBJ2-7	CASRKGQGVIHEQYF
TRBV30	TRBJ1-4	CAWSVWTGITKLFF
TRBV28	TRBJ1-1	CASSLRRGKRTEAFF
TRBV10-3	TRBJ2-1	CAISESGTQFF
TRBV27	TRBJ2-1	CASSPMLRLAGNNEQFF
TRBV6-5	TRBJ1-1	CASSRVGGTEAFF
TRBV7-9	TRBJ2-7	CASSPLRGRGAYEQYF
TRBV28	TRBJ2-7	CASSGGSPHEQYF
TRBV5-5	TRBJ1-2	CASSLYLSGAGYTF
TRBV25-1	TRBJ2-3	CASSEGGGSTDTQYF
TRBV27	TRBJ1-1	CASSPHIDTEAFF
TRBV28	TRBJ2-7	CASWRDRGYEQYF
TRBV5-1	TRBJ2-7	CASSRQGDISYEQYF
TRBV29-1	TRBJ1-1	CSVGPGGRGMNTEAFF
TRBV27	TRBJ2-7	CASSLLDSYYEQYF
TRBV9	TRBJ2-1	CASSSGLAGKLGYNEQFF
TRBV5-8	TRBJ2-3	CASSFGQGRTDTQYF
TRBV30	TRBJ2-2	CAWSRGESGELFF
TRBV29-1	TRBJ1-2	CSVGTGPNYGYTF
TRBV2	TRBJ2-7	CASRRQYTYEQYF
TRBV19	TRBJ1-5	CASSGSINQPQHF
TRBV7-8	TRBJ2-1	CASSPTRTSGRSGGSYNEQFF
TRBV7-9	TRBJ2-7	CASSLERTGISYEQYF
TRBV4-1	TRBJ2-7	CASSQGRLAGVGEQYF
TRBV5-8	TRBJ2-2	CASSWLSGRALDTGELFF
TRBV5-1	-	CASSLAGNPYEQYF
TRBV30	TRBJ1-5	CAWSHGGNNQPQHF
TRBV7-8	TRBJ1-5	CASSFETANQPQHF
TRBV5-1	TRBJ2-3	CASSLGGPLRVDTQYF
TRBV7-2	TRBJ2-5	CASSSTSGKRETQYF
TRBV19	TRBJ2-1	CASSAGSYNEQFF
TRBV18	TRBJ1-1	CASSQPGLNTEAFF
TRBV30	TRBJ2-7	CAWSVSTHGEQYF
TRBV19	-	CASSMRTSGAIEQYF
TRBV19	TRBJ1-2	CASSIEPTGRYTF
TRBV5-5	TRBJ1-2	CASSLASGPGGPGYTF
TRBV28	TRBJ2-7	CASSYGGTSYEQYF
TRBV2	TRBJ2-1	CASKGAGAYNEQFF
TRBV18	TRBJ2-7	CASSTGTGGYEQYF
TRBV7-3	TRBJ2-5	CASSLGWGSGTETQYF
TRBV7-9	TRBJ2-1	CASSHSDEQFF
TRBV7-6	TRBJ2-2	CASSLELAGTGELFF
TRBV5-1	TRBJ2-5	CASSFDRASQETQYF
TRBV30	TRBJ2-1	CAWSVQGFAYNEQFF
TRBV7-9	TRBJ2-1	CASSPAGLGNEQFF
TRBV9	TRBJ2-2	CASSPLYTGELFF
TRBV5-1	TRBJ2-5	CASSYWDYEETQYF
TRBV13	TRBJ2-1	CASSRSWTSGRRNEQFF